This TCR beta chain appears in the sequencing data of a study of blood T cell repertoires in COVID-19 (dated by TCRdb to about 2020). Study-level background: Collaborator samples came from the United States, Italy and Spain and covered acute and convalescent phases of COVID-19. The prospective study material was composed of cDNA or gDNA derived from T cells, B-cell-depleted T cells, or PBMCs. Subjects who had been exposed to COVID-19, were actively infected with it, or had recovered from it provided the deeply sampled blood TCRbeta repertoires that made up the dataset. The repertoires were released in a freely available public database meant as a resource for research on the immune response to SARS-CoV-2. The samples were drawn from the first 160 participants of the ongoing ImmuneRACE study and from 1,254 subjects provided by 6 global collaborators. The sample metadata nearly always contained a de-identified subject ID, COVID-19 status, age in years and sex. HLA class I and class II types, where available, came from metadata supplied by the sample provider rather than from assay-based typing. What the work shows at the level of the full study, not this receptor alone: The quantity of clinical and demographic metadata differed by source and by participant and was supplied without curation.

The germline ends are 6 bases apart after V is trimmed by 4 bases and J by 2 bases. Counted from cysteine to phenylalanine, this CDR3 has 12 amino acids. This entry keeps only the CDR3 DNA: 36 bases, framed from base 1. The germline V gene (reference sequence) gives CDR1 as SEHNR and CDR2 as FQNEAQ. TCRbeta CDR3 regions were amplified from genomic DNA by means of the immunoSEQ Assay, a bias-controlled multiplex PCR. Under the source paper's analysis protocol: Within the assay, amplification of reference gene primers was used to estimate how many nucleated cells each sample contained. Sequence reads were collapsed and filtered to measure the absolute abundance of every unique TCRbeta CDR3 rearrangement. Productive Simpson clonality was computed per sample as the square root of Simpson's diversity index over productive rearrangements. Imported from immuneACCESS, the table was reduced by TCRdb to in-frame sequences with V and J called. These copies leave out some clones; in studies compared against another copy, an unresolved V gene accounts for under half, and the cause of the remainder is not known. The V and J calls and clone size were taken over from that table, and D and trimming were inferred from the DNA. In all, the sample holds around 300,000 clones, and around 87% of those were seen once. Jointly, the top ten make up approximately 5% of the sample.

Participants in the prospective study were aged roughly 18 to 89 years, lived in 20 to 25 United States geographic areas, and enrolled through a virtual design. Cohort assignment in the prospective study relied on participant-reported clinical history from a screening survey and a study questionnaire. Recovered participants in ImmuneRACE Cohort 3 were defined as having two consecutive negative NP/OP PCR tests, clearance from a healthcare professional, or resolution of symptoms. Mobile phlebotomists in the prospective study collected whole blood, serum and a nasopharyngeal or oropharyngeal swab from every participant. Additional blood draws and questionnaires over an approximately two-month period could optionally be provided by prospective study participants. Prospective study blood samples were shipped either frozen or at room temperature before DNA extraction. This clone came up a few times. The antigen it binds to is not known. One base away there is no much larger clone; base qualities are not given.

The sequence derives from a woman aged 25 to 39 who had recovered from COVID-19. The chain employs TRBV7-9 and TRBJ2-7; the D gene cannot be resolved reliably. Sample: PBMCs or T cells enriched from blood (not recorded which). The CDR3 amino acid sequence is: CASSYAAYEQYF. The nucleotide sequence reads as follows: TGTGCCAGCAGCTATGCGGCCTACGAGCAGTACTTC.